A single sample is the source of the 13 T cell receptor beta chains below, sequenced in a study of T cells in Graves' hyperthyroidism and ophthalmopathy. There were TCR beta CDR3 regions amplified from RNA transcripts. HTBI primers were the set used in a first-round RT-PCR of the TCR CDR3. TCRdb re-called the multiplex PCR reads with MiXCR, one entry per CDR3 protein. The repertoire holds 620,000 or so distinct CDR3 sequences, with about 14% as singletons. Sequenced material: blood. The receptors come from a woman between 45 and 65 years old with Graves' ophthalmopathy.

This clonotype was seen only a few times. This may come from a read error, since a much larger clone is one base off. The V gene is TRBV11-2, the J gene TRBJ1-4, with no clear D. The V gene lost 7 bases and the J gene lost 1 base, with 7 bases spanning the gap. Germline assignment: CDR1 SGHAT and CDR2 FQNNGV. The CDR3 consists of 13 residues. The chain's CDR3 is CASILGTNEKLFF. The CDR3 nucleotides are TGTGCCAGCATCTTGGGAACTAATGAAAAACTGTTTTTT.

The rearrangement uses TRBV6-6 and TRBJ2-1; 9 bases align to TRBD2. The CDR3 extends over 14 amino acids. V was pared by 2 bases and J by 8 bases, with 4 bases of the junction left unmatched. In germline, CDR1 is MNHNY, CDR2 SVGAGI (reference sequence). The CDR3 DNA follows: TGTGCCAGCAGTTACGGGACTAGCCCGGATGAGCAGTTCTTC. Its translation is CASSYGTSPDEQFF.

At least ten counts were recorded for this clonotype. This chain joins TRBV9 and TRBJ2-3, with a tentative D call TRBD2 (6 bases). CDR1 SGDLS and CDR2 YYNGEE come from the germline V gene. Trimming cost V 3 bases and J 0 bases, with 11 bases left between them. This CDR3 is 15 amino acids long. The CDR3, as DNA: TGTGCCAGCAGCGCGGCCGGGACTAGCACAGATACGCAGTATTTT. This sequence encodes CASSAAGTSTDTQYF.

This chain joins TRBV27 and TRBJ2-5; maybe TRBD2 (6 bases). In germline, CDR1 is MNHEY, CDR2 SMNVEV (reference sequence). V dropped 9 bases and J dropped 2 bases, with 10 bases sitting between them. The CDR3 is 12 residues long. CDR3: CASGLPQETQYF. The CDR3 DNA is TGTGCCAGTGGACTACCTCAAGAGACCCAGTACTTC.

Many counts were recorded for this clonotype. CDR3 loop: CASRVQGVTEAFF. The CDR3 nucleotides read TGTGCCAGCAGGGTACAGGGGGTCACTGAAGCTTTCTTT. This sequence joins TRBV28 and TRBJ1-1; 8 bases fit TRBD1. J was trimmed by 4 bases and V by 6 bases; bases with no gene match: 4. The CDR3 spans 13 residues. CDR1 is MDHEN and CDR2 is SYDVKM in the germline V gene. The full variable domain, rest sourced from reference TRBV28 and TRBJ1-1, is DVKVTQSSRYLVKRTGEKVFLECVQDMDHENMFWYRQDPGLGLRLIYFSYDVKMKEKGDIPEGYSVSREKKERFSLILESASTNQTSMYLCASRVQGVTEAFFGQGTRLTVV.

This clonotype has at least ten counts. This chain joins TRBV5-1 and TRBJ1-1, with TRBD1 as a possible D gene (6 bases). The CDR3 is 15 residues long. V lost 0 bases to trimming and J lost 3 bases, with 12 bases between them. Germline V gene sequence: CDR1 SGHRS, CDR2 YFSETQ. CDR3 in amino acids: CASSLVGARDTEAFF. The CDR3 DNA reads as TGCGCCAGCAGCTTGGTGGGGGCCCGAGACACTGAAGCTTTCTTT.

This clonotype was detected many times. The V call is TRBV6-1, the J call TRBJ2-1; D assignment may be TRBD1 or TRBD2 (5 bases each). The CDR3 spans 11 residues. V was clipped by 11 bases and J by 6 bases, with 11 bases between them. In germline, CDR1 is MNHNS, CDR2 SASEGT. The CDR3 loop reads CAGGGANEQFF. The CDR3 coding sequence is TGTGCCGGTGGGGGAGCCAATGAGCAGTTCTTC.

This clonotype came up many times. The CDR3, as DNA: TGTGCCAGCAGCTCATTGGGGTTGAACACTGAAGCTTTCTTT. Translating gives CASSSLGLNTEAFF. The chain couples TRBV7-2 to TRBJ1-1; no clear D gene. This CDR3 has 14 residues. The ends were cut back, 4 bases at V and 0 bases at J, with 9 bases in the middle. The germline V gene has CDR1 SGHTA and CDR2 FQGNSA.

This clonotype appeared many times. DNA for the CDR3: TGTGCCGGCCTTCGTGGCAGTAAAGAGACCCAGTACTTC. Protein sequence: CAGLRGSKETQYF. This chain joins TRBV2 and TRBJ2-5, with unresolved D. V was cut by 11 bases and J by 3 bases, with 16 bases left in between. This CDR3 region has 13 residues. CDR1 SNHLY and CDR2 FYNNEI come from the germline V gene.

The chain links TRBV4-2 to TRBJ2-2, with D unresolved. V lost 1 base and J 2 bases, leaving 8 bases between the germline ends. The germline V gene has CDR1 LGHNA and CDR2 YNFKEQ. This CDR3 is built from 15 residues. This CDR3 is CASSQGQENTGELFF. CDR3 DNA sequence: TGTGCCAGCAGCCAAGGTCAGGAAAACACCGGGGAGCTGTTTTTT.

This clonotype has more than one count but fewer than ten. The V and J genes are TRBV12-3 or TRBV12-4 and TRBJ1-6; D ambiguous. This CDR3 comprises 16 residues. With 1 base removed from V and 6 bases from J, the gap between germline ends came to 13 bases. The CDR3 protein is CASSLGGQVTNSPLHF. The CDR3 region has the DNA TGTGCCAGCAGTTTAGGAGGGCAGGTGACTAATTCACCCCTCCACTTT.

The chain uses TRBV20-1 and TRBJ1-2; maybe TRBD1 (6 bases). Between the trimmed V and J ends, which lost 0 bases and 8 bases, there was a span of 16 bases. The germline CDR1 and CDR2 sequences are DFQATT and SNEGSKA (reference sequence). The CDR3 consists of 14 residues. As DNA, the CDR3 is TGCAGTGCTAGAGATCAGATGGGGGCCTTGGGCTACACCTTC. This sequence encodes CSARDQMGALGYTF.

This clonotype has at least ten counts. The chain uses TRBV6-2 or TRBV6-3 and TRBJ2-7; D ambiguous. Per germline, CDR1 MNHEY and CDR2 SVGEGT. V gave up 5 bases and J gave up 5 bases, with 7 bases separating them. This CDR3 is 11 amino acids long. CDR3 DNA sequence: TGTGCCAGCAGTCCGCGGAACGAGCAGTACTTC. The encoded protein is CASSPRNEQYF.